The following is a T cell receptor beta chain sequence with its context. The length of the CDR3 is 16 residues. Germline V lookup: CDR1 SGHDN, CDR2 FVKESK. V dropped 1 base and J dropped 1 base, with 11 bases sitting between them. The entry originates in a study of control samples from healthy donors and cancer patients. The protocol was immunoSEQ multiplex PCR, while the TCRdb copy is restricted to in-frame clones and leaves out a portion. Of fewer than 150,000 clones listed, 75% to 95% are singletons. The source material was blood. The TCR originated in a man younger than 35 in good health. V usage is TRBV14 and J usage is TRBJ1-3; D might be TRBD1 (5 bases). The CDR3 DNA reads as TGTGCCAGCAGCCAAGTGGCAGGGTCATCTGGAAACACCATATATTTT. Translated: CASSQVAGSSGNTIYF.